These T cell receptor beta chains were read from a single sample in a study of shared clonotypes between healthy human individuals. The protocol was immunoSEQ multiplex PCR, while the TCRdb copy is restricted to in-frame clones and leaves out a portion. Of fewer than 850,000 clones in the sample, less than 95% were seen once. Source material: memory CD8+ T cells from PBMCs. The origin of the receptors is a man aged 18 to 29 in good health. Some clones in this sample may be carry-over from other donors' samples. Each CDR3 is given with its conserved first and last residue. Each record gives: J gene, D gene, clone size, V gene, CDR3 DNA, CDR3 protein. A D gene is named only where the DNA matches it firmly. A clone size is listed for some rows: how often the clone was seen (once, few, many), or a class if it is expanded.

J gene: TRBJ2-7
D gene: -
clone size: once
V gene: TRBV4-3
CDR3 DNA: TGCGCCAGCAGCCAAGGTGCCAGGGCCCACGAGCAGTACTTC
CDR3 protein: CASSQGARAHEQYF

J gene: TRBJ1-4
D gene: -
clone size: -
V gene: TRBV2
CDR3 DNA: TGTGCCTATCTGGGGGGGACTAATGAAAAACTGTTTTTT
CDR3 protein: CAYLGGTNEKLFF

J gene: TRBJ2-7
D gene: -
clone size: -
V gene: TRBV5-1
CDR3 DNA: TGCGCCAGCAGCTTGGCCGGAGTCTACGAGCAGTACTTC
CDR3 protein: CASSLAGVYEQYF

J gene: TRBJ1-3
D gene: -
clone size: once
V gene: TRBV21-1
CDR3 DNA: TGTGCCAGCATCACGGATTCTTCTGGAAACACCATATATTTT
CDR3 protein: CASITDSSGNTIYF

J gene: TRBJ1-2
D gene: -
clone size: few
V gene: TRBV9
CDR3 DNA: TGTGCCAGCAGCGGCTATGGCTACACCTTC
CDR3 protein: CASSGYGYTF

J gene: TRBJ2-1
D gene: TRBD1
clone size: few
V gene: TRBV13
CDR3 DNA: TGTGCCAGCAGCCACGTTGGGACAGGGGGTGGTAATGAGCAGTTCTTC
CDR3 protein: CASSHVGTGGGNEQFF

J gene: TRBJ2-1
D gene: TRBD2
clone size: -
V gene: TRBV28
CDR3 DNA: TGTGCCAGCAATGTGGGCCCTGGACTAGCGGGAGGCTACAATGAGCAGTTCTTC
CDR3 protein: CASNVGPGLAGGYNEQFF

J gene: TRBJ2-1
D gene: TRBD2
clone size: -
V gene: TRBV27
CDR3 DNA: TGTGCCAGCAGTTCCGGACTAGCGAACTACAATGAGCAGTTCTTC
CDR3 protein: CASSSGLANYNEQFF

J gene: TRBJ2-4
D gene: -
clone size: many
V gene: TRBV7-9
CDR3 DNA: TGTGCCAGCAGCTTAGGTAATACCCCAGCCAAAAACATTCAGTACTTC
CDR3 protein: CASSLGNTPAKNIQYF

J gene: TRBJ1-3
D gene: -
clone size: -
V gene: TRBV7-9
CDR3 DNA: TGTGCCAGCAGCTATCGGACAGAGAAAACTCTCGGAAACACCATATATTTT
CDR3 protein: CASSYRTEKTLGNTIYF

J gene: TRBJ2-6
D gene: -
clone size: -
V gene: TRBV27
CDR3 DNA: TGTGCCAGCAGTCTCGCCCGGGCGGCCAACGTCCTGACTTTC
CDR3 protein: CASSLARAANVLTF

J gene: TRBJ2-7
D gene: TRBD2
clone size: -
V gene: TRBV7-9
CDR3 DNA: TGTGCCAGCAGCGACCTAGCGGCTATCACCTACGAGCAGTACTTC
CDR3 protein: CASSDLAAITYEQYF

J gene: TRBJ2-7
D gene: TRBD1
clone size: -
V gene: TRBV28
CDR3 DNA: TGTGCCAGCAGTGCGCCCGGGACAGGTTACGAGCAGTACTTC
CDR3 protein: CASSAPGTGYEQYF

J gene: TRBJ1-6
D gene: -
clone size: -
V gene: TRBV2
CDR3 DNA: TGTGCCAGCAGTGAGAACAGGTGGCAGTTGAATTCACCCCTCCACTTT
CDR3 protein: CASSENRWQLNSPLHF

J gene: TRBJ1-1
D gene: -
clone size: -
V gene: TRBV7-9
CDR3 DNA: TGTGCCAGCAGCTTGGGCAGGGAAGGTACTGAAGCTTTCTTT
CDR3 protein: CASSLGREGTEAFF

J gene: TRBJ1-1
D gene: -
clone size: -
V gene: TRBV28
CDR3 DNA: TGTGCCAGCCTAATTCCGGGACACAGGAACACTGAAGCTTTCTTT
CDR3 protein: CASLIPGHRNTEAFF

J gene: TRBJ1-5
D gene: -
clone size: -
V gene: TRBV19
CDR3 DNA: TGTGCCAGTAGTATGATGGCAGGGGCCCATCAGCCCCAGCATTTT
CDR3 protein: CASSMMAGAHQPQHF

J gene: TRBJ2-7
D gene: -
clone size: -
V gene: TRBV7-9
CDR3 DNA: TGTGCCAGCAGCTTACCTGGTGGCCGGGACGGGGAGCAGTACTTC
CDR3 protein: CASSLPGGRDGEQYF

J gene: TRBJ1-5
D gene: -
clone size: -
V gene: TRBV19
CDR3 DNA: TGTGCCAGTACTGTTCGGGGTGGCAATCAGCCCCAGCATTTT
CDR3 protein: CASTVRGGNQPQHF

J gene: TRBJ2-3
D gene: -
clone size: -
V gene: TRBV29-1
CDR3 DNA: TGCAGCGTTGGACGGAGTGGGTTAAGCACAGATACGCAGTATTTT
CDR3 protein: CSVGRSGLSTDTQYF

J gene: TRBJ1-5
D gene: -
clone size: -
V gene: TRBV7-9
CDR3 DNA: TGTGCCAGCAGCTTAGCGGTGGGGCAGCCCCAGCATTTT
CDR3 protein: CASSLAVGQPQHF

J gene: TRBJ2-7
D gene: -
clone size: -
V gene: TRBV5-6
CDR3 DNA: TGTGCCAGCAGCTTGGAGGGGGGAGGGCCCTACGAGCAGTACTTC
CDR3 protein: CASSLEGGGPYEQYF

J gene: TRBJ1-4
D gene: TRBD1
clone size: -
V gene: TRBV6-1
CDR3 DNA: TGTGCCAGCAGTGAAGCTGTGGGACAGGGGAATGAAAAACTGTTTTTT
CDR3 protein: CASSEAVGQGNEKLFF

J gene: TRBJ2-3
D gene: -
clone size: -
V gene: TRBV7-9
CDR3 DNA: TGTGCCAGCGGTGATCTATCAGATACGCAGTATTTT
CDR3 protein: CASGDLSDTQYF

J gene: TRBJ2-7
D gene: -
clone size: -
V gene: TRBV9
CDR3 DNA: TGTGCCAGCAGCGTAAGTCTGGGGGCGGGGAACGAGCAGTACTTC
CDR3 protein: CASSVSLGAGNEQYF

J gene: TRBJ2-7
D gene: -
clone size: -
V gene: TRBV27
CDR3 DNA: TGTGCCAGCAGTTTCAGCGGGCCGACCGTAGGATCCTACGAGCAGTACTTC
CDR3 protein: CASSFSGPTVGSYEQYF

J gene: TRBJ2-1
D gene: -
clone size: many
V gene: TRBV6-5
CDR3 DNA: TGTGCCAGCAGTATGGACTCCCGGACTTACAATGAGCAGTTCTTC
CDR3 protein: CASSMDSRTYNEQFF

J gene: TRBJ2-3
D gene: -
clone size: -
V gene: TRBV9
CDR3 DNA: TGTGCCAGCAGCGTGGGGGCAGGGAGCACAGATACGCAGTATTTT
CDR3 protein: CASSVGAGSTDTQYF

J gene: TRBJ1-1
D gene: -
clone size: -
V gene: TRBV19
CDR3 DNA: TGTGCCAGTACCCGGACGGCTGAAGCTTTCTTT
CDR3 protein: CASTRTAEAFF

J gene: TRBJ2-7
D gene: -
clone size: once
V gene: TRBV27
CDR3 DNA: TGTGCCAGCAGTTTATCGAAGTCCTACGAGCAGTACTTC
CDR3 protein: CASSLSKSYEQYF

J gene: TRBJ2-2
D gene: -
clone size: -
V gene: TRBV4-3
CDR3 DNA: TGCGCCAGCAGCCAGGGGTTCGACAACACCGGGGAGCTGTTTTTT
CDR3 protein: CASSQGFDNTGELFF

J gene: TRBJ2-5
D gene: -
clone size: -
V gene: TRBV11-2
CDR3 DNA: TGTGCCAGCAGCTTATTCCCTCGCGGAGAACCAGAGACCCAGTACTTC
CDR3 protein: CASSLFPRGEPETQYF

J gene: TRBJ2-5
D gene: -
clone size: -
V gene: TRBV7-9
CDR3 DNA: TGTGCCAGCAGCTCACCCCTGGGAGAGACCCAGTACTTC
CDR3 protein: CASSSPLGETQYF

J gene: TRBJ2-7
D gene: -
clone size: -
V gene: TRBV4-1
CDR3 DNA: TGCGCCAGCAGCCAAGGTGGGGAAGAAGGCTCCTACGAGCAGTACTTC
CDR3 protein: CASSQGGEEGSYEQYF

J gene: TRBJ1-2
D gene: -
clone size: -
V gene: TRBV19
CDR3 DNA: TGTGCCAGTAGTAGACTCGCCGATGGCTACACCTTC
CDR3 protein: CASSRLADGYTF

J gene: TRBJ2-5
D gene: -
clone size: once
V gene: TRBV28
CDR3 DNA: TGTGCCACCGCCAAAACCCTCCAAGAGACCCAGTACTTC
CDR3 protein: CATAKTLQETQYF

J gene: TRBJ2-7
D gene: -
clone size: -
V gene: TRBV7-6
CDR3 DNA: TGTGCCAGCAGCTTGATGAGCGAGCAGTACTTC
CDR3 protein: CASSLMSEQYF

J gene: TRBJ2-7
D gene: -
clone size: -
V gene: TRBV6-5
CDR3 DNA: TGTGCCAGCAGTTACTATGACCGGGACGGCTACGAGCAGTACTTC
CDR3 protein: CASSYYDRDGYEQYF

J gene: TRBJ1-4
D gene: TRBD1
clone size: -
V gene: TRBV6-1
CDR3 DNA: TGTGCCAGCAGTGAAGCGCATGACAGGGGGAAATTTTTCGAAAAACTGTTTTTT
CDR3 protein: CASSEAHDRGKFFEKLFF

J gene: TRBJ2-7
D gene: TRBD2
clone size: -
V gene: TRBV27
CDR3 DNA: TGTGCCAGCAGTTTAGGGGGAGGGCGAGAGCAGTACTTC
CDR3 protein: CASSLGGGREQYF

J gene: TRBJ1-1
D gene: TRBD1
clone size: -
V gene: TRBV5-1
CDR3 DNA: TGCGCCAGCTCATGGTCCAGGGGGGGAAACACTGAAGCTTTCTTT
CDR3 protein: CASSWSRGGNTEAFF

J gene: TRBJ2-5
D gene: -
clone size: -
V gene: TRBV28
CDR3 DNA: TGTGCCAGCAGTAGGAGGGTGGTGGAACAAGAGACCCAGTACTTC
CDR3 protein: CASSRRVVEQETQYF

J gene: TRBJ2-3
D gene: -
clone size: -
V gene: TRBV11-2
CDR3 DNA: TGTGCCAGCAGCTCGATACCGGGACCTTCAGATACGCAGTATTTT
CDR3 protein: CASSSIPGPSDTQYF

J gene: TRBJ2-1
D gene: -
clone size: -
V gene: TRBV6-1
CDR3 DNA: TGTGCCAGCAGTATCAGGGGTGACGGTGAGCAGTTCTTC
CDR3 protein: CASSIRGDGEQFF

J gene: TRBJ1-5
D gene: -
clone size: -
V gene: TRBV4-1
CDR3 DNA: TGCGCCAGCAGCCAAGTCGTGGGCCAGCCCCAGCATTTT
CDR3 protein: CASSQVVGQPQHF

J gene: TRBJ1-1
D gene: TRBD1
clone size: -
V gene: TRBV5-1
CDR3 DNA: TGCGCCAGCAGCTTTGACCCGGGACAGGGGAAGGGGATGAACACTGAAGCTTTCTTT
CDR3 protein: CASSFDPGQGKGMNTEAFF

J gene: TRBJ1-2
D gene: TRBD1
clone size: -
V gene: TRBV10-1
CDR3 DNA: TGCGCCAGCAGTCCCGGAACAGGGGGAGGCTACACCTTC
CDR3 protein: CASSPGTGGGYTF

J gene: TRBJ2-7
D gene: -
clone size: -
V gene: TRBV25-1
CDR3 DNA: TGTGCCAGCAGTGATGGGCCTAGCCTATACGAGCAGTACTTC
CDR3 protein: CASSDGPSLYEQYF

J gene: TRBJ1-4
D gene: TRBD1
clone size: -
V gene: TRBV4-3
CDR3 DNA: TGCGCCAGCAGCCAAGGGGGGGACAGGGGCCTATCTAATGAAAAACTGTTTTTT
CDR3 protein: CASSQGGDRGLSNEKLFF

J gene: TRBJ2-7
D gene: -
clone size: -
V gene: TRBV13
CDR3 DNA: TGTGCCAGCAGCTCGGGACCGCTACCAACCGAGCAGTACTTC
CDR3 protein: CASSSGPLPTEQYF

J gene: TRBJ1-2
D gene: TRBD1
clone size: -
V gene: TRBV9
CDR3 DNA: TGTGCCAGCAGCGTGGACAGGCATTCTAACTATGGCTACACCTTC
CDR3 protein: CASSVDRHSNYGYTF

J gene: TRBJ2-1
D gene: TRBD2
clone size: -
V gene: TRBV28
CDR3 DNA: TGTGCCAGCAGTCAGGGGACTAGGAAGAGCTCCTACAATGAGCAGTTCTTC
CDR3 protein: CASSQGTRKSSYNEQFF

J gene: TRBJ1-1
D gene: -
clone size: -
V gene: TRBV10-3
CDR3 DNA: TGTGCCCCTCATCGCATTGGGGGCGCCCGCTCGGGTGAAGCTTTCTTT
CDR3 protein: CAPHRIGGARSGEAFF

J gene: TRBJ2-7
D gene: TRBD2
clone size: -
V gene: TRBV7-2
CDR3 DNA: TGTGCCAGCAGCTCCCAACTAGCGGGAGGGCTTGGATCCTACGAGCAGTACTTC
CDR3 protein: CASSSQLAGGLGSYEQYF

J gene: TRBJ2-7
D gene: -
clone size: -
V gene: TRBV19
CDR3 DNA: TGTGCCAGTAGTGTAGGGCCCTACGAGCAGTACTTC
CDR3 protein: CASSVGPYEQYF

J gene: TRBJ2-4
D gene: -
clone size: -
V gene: TRBV5-6
CDR3 DNA: TGTGCCAGCAGCCCTCTAGCCGCCGAAAACATTCAGTACTTC
CDR3 protein: CASSPLAAENIQYF

J gene: TRBJ2-3
D gene: TRBD2
clone size: -
V gene: TRBV4-1
CDR3 DNA: TGCGCCAGCAGCGCTGGGACCGGGACCTTAACTAGCGGGTCCGCAGATACGCAGTATTTT
CDR3 protein: CASSAGTGTLTSGSADTQYF